This T cell receptor beta chain was sequenced in a study of OX40 agonist ivuxolimab in advanced cancers. V shed 6 bases, J shed 3 bases, and the junction held 7 bases outside the gene matches. The CDR3 is made up of 14 amino acids. CDR1 and CDR2 (germline): SGHDT, YYEEEE. Data came from immunoSEQ multiplex PCR; TCRdb stores just in-frame clones and leaves some out. The data contain around 37,000 clones, more than 75% of them singletons. The sequences come from CD4+ or CD8+ T cells sorted from blood, collected in a trial of the OX40 agonist ivuxolimab. This TCR was sampled from an adult with an advanced solid tumor such as melanoma, head and neck, liver or kidney cancer. This chain joins TRBV5-6 and TRBJ2-3, with 7 positions matching TRBD2. The chain's CDR3 is CASTKARGTDTQYF. In nucleotides, the CDR3 is TGTGCCAGCACCAAGGCGCGGGGGACAGATACGCAGTATTTT.